A selection of T cell receptor beta chains follows, all from one sample in a study of T cell responses to AZD1222 COVID-19 vaccine. Data came from immunoSEQ multiplex PCR; TCRdb stores just in-frame clones and leaves some out. Counted here are 130,000 to 150,000 clones, roughly 86% occurring once; the ten biggest clones make up under 5.5%. Here the sequenced sample was peripheral blood, taken 28 days after the second dose of the MenACWY control vaccine. Source of these receptors: an adult who received the MenACWY meningococcal vaccine as a control. Each CDR3 is given with its conserved first and last residue. A D gene is named only where the DNA matches it firmly. Rows may omit the clone size; those that give it use once, few, many or a size class.

j_call clone_size v_call d_call cdr3_aa
TRBJ2-7 - TRBV4-2 - CASSQGHEQYF
TRBJ1-6 - TRBV27 - CASSDQGALPNSPLHF
TRBJ2-3 - TRBV4-3 - CASSQGGLLSTDTQYF
TRBJ2-2 - TRBV11-2 - CASSFQGRQKTGELFF
TRBJ1-5 - TRBV27 - CASSFAGAGNQPQHF
TRBJ2-2 - TRBV18 TRBD1 CASSPQGADTGELFF
TRBJ2-1 - TRBV3-1/TRBV3-2 TRBD2 CASSQEPSGSSYNEQFF
TRBJ1-1 - TRBV6-6 - CASSYKGNTEAFF
TRBJ1-4 - TRBV6-6 TRBD1 CASMLSGGGEKLFF
TRBJ1-2 - TRBV28 - CASNSRGGGYTF
TRBJ2-1 once TRBV7-2 TRBD2 CASSATLLAGGYNEQFF
TRBJ2-7 - TRBV3-1/TRBV3-2 TRBD2 CASSRAGGYSYEQYF
TRBJ2-3 - TRBV2 TRBD2 CASSDSGSGDTQYF
TRBJ2-7 - TRBV28 - CASSAGSAPSSYEQYF
TRBJ1-2 - TRBV2 - CASSLTGTYGYTF
TRBJ2-7 - TRBV19 TRBD1 CASVGQEGGHEQYF
TRBJ1-2 - TRBV5-1 TRBD1 CASSGGQSAYGYTF